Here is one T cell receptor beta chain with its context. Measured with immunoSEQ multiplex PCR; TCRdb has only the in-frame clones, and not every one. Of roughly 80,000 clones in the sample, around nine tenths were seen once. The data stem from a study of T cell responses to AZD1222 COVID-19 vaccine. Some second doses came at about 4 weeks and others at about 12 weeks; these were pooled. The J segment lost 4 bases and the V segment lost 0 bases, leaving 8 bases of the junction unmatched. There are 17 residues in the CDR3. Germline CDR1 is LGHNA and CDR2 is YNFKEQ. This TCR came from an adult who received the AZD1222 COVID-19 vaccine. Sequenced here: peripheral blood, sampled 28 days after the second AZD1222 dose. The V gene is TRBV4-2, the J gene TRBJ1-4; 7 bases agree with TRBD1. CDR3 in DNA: TGTGCCAGCAGCCAAGATAGTAAACAGGGGATTAATGAAAAACTGTTTTTT. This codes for CASSQDSKQGINEKLFF.